This T cell receptor (beta chain) was recorded in a study of human T cells and chemical hapten exposure. Findings and limits, study-wide: There was a positive correlation between PT1 expanded TCR counts and patch test score. TCRs whose frequency exceeded 1 in 1000 remained the same following DPC sensitization.

This clonotype was seen ten or more times. Antigen unknown. Because the CDR3's place on the DNA is in doubt, the DNA is left out and the CDR3 is given as listed by TCRdb. Study processing details: Between about 20,000 and 750,000 TCRs appeared in each sample, and the median stood at around 92,000. Via MiXCR, TCRdb re-called the RACE reads, giving one row per CDR3 protein. TCRdb's processing, not the study's, gives the V and J calls here. The sample consists of approximately 320,000 distinct CDR3 sequences, around 5.5% of them appearing once. The CDR3 is 14 residues long, counting both termini. Germline assignment: CDR1 LNHDA and CDR2 SQIVND (reference sequence). The time point here: pre-sensitization, week 0. Regarding treatment: therapeutic diphenylcyclopropenone sensitization with weekly scalp DPC. The starting material, unfractionated whole blood, was used for total RNA extraction.

The specimen comprised whole blood, sampled in connection with sensitization to the hapten diphenylcyclopropenone (DPC). V is TRBV19 and J is TRBJ1-4. This receptor was obtained from a woman aged 18-35 years with alopecia areata. Some clones in this sample may be carry-over from other donors' samples. CDR3: CASSIGSTSAKLFF.